Sequencing of this T cell receptor beta chain was carried out in a study of early T cells in non-severe SARS-CoV-2 infection. There are many counts of this clonotype. TCRdb recomputed calls from the 5' RACE reads with MiXCR, one row per CDR3 protein. The top ten clones hold approximately 3.6% of a sample with tens of thousands of distinct CDR3 sequences, roughly 4.9% of them seen once. The CDR3 runs 12 residues. Trimming removed 0 bases from V and 4 bases from J, with 3 bases in between. Looked up from germline, CDR1 is LNHNV and CDR2 is YYDKDF (reference sequence). The specimen sequenced was whole blood. The chain links TRBV15 to TRBJ2-5; the D is unclear. This clonotype was obtained from an adult who was a healthcare worker with PCR-confirmed SARS-CoV-2 infection or an uninfected control (not recorded which). The CDR3 sequence: CATSRDLETQYF. Here the CDR3 DNA reads TGTGCCACCAGCAGAGATCTAGAGACCCAGTACTTC.